This TCR beta chain was sequenced for a study of T cell repertoires in cytomegalovirus infection. General study results and limits: There were HLA-C-restricted CMV-specific TCR beta clonotypes dominating the ex vivo response.

One entry per CDR3 protein results from TCRdb running MiXCR on the reads. The sample has approximately 990,000 distinct CDR3 sequences, approximately 32% seen once; the top ten hold over 10%. V shed 5 bases, J shed 9 bases, and the junction held 5 bases outside the gene matches. This CDR3 spans 13 amino acids. Germline assignment: CDR1 MNHNS and CDR2 SASEGT. As to this clonotype: Its antigen remains unknown.

The receptor was isolated from a human donor in good health (CMV status not recorded). Some clones in this sample may be carry-over from other donors' samples. The chain couples TRBV6-1 to TRBJ2-1; 9 nucleotides align to TRBD1. The sample was cultured CD8+ T cells from PBMCs, taken from culture after CMV antigen stimulation. The CDR3 reads CASSWDRVLEQFF. DNA of the CDR3: TGTGCCAGCAGTTGGGACAGGGTCCTTGAGCAGTTCTTC.